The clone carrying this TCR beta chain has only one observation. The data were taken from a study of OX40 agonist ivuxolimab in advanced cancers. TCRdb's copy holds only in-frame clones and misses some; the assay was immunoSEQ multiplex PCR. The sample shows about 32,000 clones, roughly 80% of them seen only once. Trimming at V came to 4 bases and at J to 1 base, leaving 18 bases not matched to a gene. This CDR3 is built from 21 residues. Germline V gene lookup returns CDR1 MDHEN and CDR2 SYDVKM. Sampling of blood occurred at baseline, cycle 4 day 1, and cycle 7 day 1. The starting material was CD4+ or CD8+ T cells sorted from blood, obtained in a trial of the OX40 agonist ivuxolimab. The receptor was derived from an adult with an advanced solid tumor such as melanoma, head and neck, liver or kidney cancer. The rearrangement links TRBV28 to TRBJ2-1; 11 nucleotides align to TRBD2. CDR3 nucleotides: TGTGCCAGCAGTTCCCCGGTACTAGCGGGGGCTTCGGGGGGGTCCTACAATGAGCAGTTCTTC. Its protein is CASSSPVLAGASGGSYNEQFF.